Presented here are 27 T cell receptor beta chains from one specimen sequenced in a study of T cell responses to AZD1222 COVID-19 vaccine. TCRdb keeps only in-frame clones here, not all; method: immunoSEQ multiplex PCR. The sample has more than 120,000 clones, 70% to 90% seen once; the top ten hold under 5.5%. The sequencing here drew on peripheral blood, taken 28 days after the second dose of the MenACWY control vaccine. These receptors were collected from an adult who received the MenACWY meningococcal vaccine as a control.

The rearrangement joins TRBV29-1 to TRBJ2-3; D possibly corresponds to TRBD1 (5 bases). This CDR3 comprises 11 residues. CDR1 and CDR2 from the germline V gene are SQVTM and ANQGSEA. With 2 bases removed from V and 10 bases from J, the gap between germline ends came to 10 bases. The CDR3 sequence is CSVESRAAQYF. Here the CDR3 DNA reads TGCAGCGTTGAATCCAGGGCTGCGCAGTATTTT.

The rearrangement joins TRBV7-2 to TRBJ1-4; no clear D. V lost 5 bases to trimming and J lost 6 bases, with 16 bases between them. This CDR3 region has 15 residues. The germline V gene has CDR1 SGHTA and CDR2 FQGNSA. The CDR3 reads CASSNGREAYEKLFF. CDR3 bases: TGTGCCAGCAGCAACGGGAGGGAGGCTTATGAAAAACTGTTTTTT.

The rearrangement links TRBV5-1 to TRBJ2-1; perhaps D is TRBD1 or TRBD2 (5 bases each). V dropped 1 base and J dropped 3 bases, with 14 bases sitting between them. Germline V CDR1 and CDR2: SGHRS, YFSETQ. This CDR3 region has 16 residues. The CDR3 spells CASSLQGASNYNEQFF. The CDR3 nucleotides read TGCGCCAGCAGCTTGCAGGGAGCGTCTAACTACAATGAGCAGTTCTTC.

The CDR3 loop is CASSAGTGSYNEQFF. In DNA, the CDR3 is TGTGCCAGCAGCGCTGGGACAGGGTCCTACAATGAGCAGTTCTTC. This chain uses TRBV9 with TRBJ2-1; 9 bases line up with TRBD1. This CDR3 is built from 15 residues. Germline values: CDR1 SGDLS, CDR2 YYNGEE. The J segment lost 1 base and the V segment lost 3 bases, leaving 2 bases of the junction unmatched.

Here the CDR3 DNA reads TGTGCCAGCAGCGTAGAGACAGGAATGAACACCGGGGAGCTGTTTTTT. Translation gives CASSVETGMNTGELFF. The gene calls are TRBV9 and TRBJ2-2; a possible D gene is TRBD1 (6 bases). Trimming took 0 bases from V and 1 from J, leaving 10 bases between them. The CDR3 is 16 residues long. Germline V gene data show CDR1 as SGDLS and CDR2 as YYNGEE.

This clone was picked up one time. CDR3 sequence: CASSYWWRDNEQFF. In nucleotides, the CDR3 is TGTGCCAGCAGTTACTGGTGGAGGGACAATGAGCAGTTCTTC. This rearrangement joins TRBV6-6 to TRBJ2-1, with D perhaps matching TRBD2 (6 bases). The CDR3 is made up of 14 amino acids. Between the trimmed V and J ends, which lost 1 base and 5 bases, there was a span of 9 bases. CDR1 is MNHNY and CDR2 is SVGAGI in the germline V gene (reference sequence).

CDR3 in amino acids: CASSMDREGYGYTF. The CDR3 nucleotides read TGTGCCAGCAGCATGGACCGGGAGGGGTATGGCTACACCTTC. The chain employs TRBV4-2 and TRBJ1-2, with D possibly matching TRBD1 (5 bases). The CDR3 is made up of 14 amino acids. Germline V gene lookup returns CDR1 LGHNA and CDR2 YNFKEQ. Trimming cost V 5 bases and J 5 bases, with 15 bases left between them.

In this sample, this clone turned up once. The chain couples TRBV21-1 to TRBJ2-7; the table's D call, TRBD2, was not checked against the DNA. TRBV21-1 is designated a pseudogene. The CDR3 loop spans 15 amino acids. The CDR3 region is CASSMPTGYSYEQYF. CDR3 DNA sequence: TGTGCCAGCAGCATGCCGACTGGCTACTCCTACGAGCAGTACTTC.

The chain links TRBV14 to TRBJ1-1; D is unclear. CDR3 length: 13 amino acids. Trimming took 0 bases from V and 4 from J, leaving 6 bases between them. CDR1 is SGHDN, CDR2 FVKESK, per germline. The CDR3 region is CASSQEEGTEAFF. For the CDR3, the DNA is TGTGCCAGCAGCCAAGAAGAGGGCACTGAAGCTTTCTTT. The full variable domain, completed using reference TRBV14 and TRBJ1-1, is EAGVTQFPSHSVIEKGQTVTLRCDPISGHDNLYWYRRVMGKEIKFLLHFVKESKQDESGMPNNRFLAERTGGTYSTLKVQPAELEDSGVYFCASSQEEGTEAFFGQGTRLTVV.

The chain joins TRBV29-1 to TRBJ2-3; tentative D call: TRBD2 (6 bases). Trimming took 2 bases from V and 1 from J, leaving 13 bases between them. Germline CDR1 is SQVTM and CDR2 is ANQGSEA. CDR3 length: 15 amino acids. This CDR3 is CSVESSSSGTDTQYF. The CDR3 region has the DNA TGCAGCGTTGAAAGTTCGTCTAGCGGCACAGATACGCAGTATTTT.

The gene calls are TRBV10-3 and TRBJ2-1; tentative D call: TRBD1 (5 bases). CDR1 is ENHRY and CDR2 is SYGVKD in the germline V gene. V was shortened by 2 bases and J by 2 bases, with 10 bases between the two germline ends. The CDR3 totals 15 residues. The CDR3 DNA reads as TGTGCCATCAGTGAGGGCAGGGTGGCCTACAATGAGCAGTTCTTC. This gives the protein CAISEGRVAYNEQFF.

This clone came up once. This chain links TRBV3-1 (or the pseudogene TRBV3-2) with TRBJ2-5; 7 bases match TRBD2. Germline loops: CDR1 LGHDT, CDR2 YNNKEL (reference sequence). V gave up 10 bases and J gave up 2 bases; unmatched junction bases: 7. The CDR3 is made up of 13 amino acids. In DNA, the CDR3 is TGTGCCACCGCGGGAGATTTACAAGAGACCCAGTACTTC. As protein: CATAGDLQETQYF.

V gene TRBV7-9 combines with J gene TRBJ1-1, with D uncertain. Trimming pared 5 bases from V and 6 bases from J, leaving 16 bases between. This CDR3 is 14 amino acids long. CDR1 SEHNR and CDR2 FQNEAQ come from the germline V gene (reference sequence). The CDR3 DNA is TGTGCCAGCAGCCCCAGTCTGGGGAGGGCTGAAGCTTTCTTT. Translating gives CASSPSLGRAEAFF.

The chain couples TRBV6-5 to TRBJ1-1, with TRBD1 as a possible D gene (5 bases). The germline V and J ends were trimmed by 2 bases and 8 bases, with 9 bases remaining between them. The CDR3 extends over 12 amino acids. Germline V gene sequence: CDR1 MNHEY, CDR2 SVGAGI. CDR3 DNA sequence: TGTGCCAGCAGTTACCAGGGCTCGGAAGCTTTCTTT. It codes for CASSYQGSEAFF.

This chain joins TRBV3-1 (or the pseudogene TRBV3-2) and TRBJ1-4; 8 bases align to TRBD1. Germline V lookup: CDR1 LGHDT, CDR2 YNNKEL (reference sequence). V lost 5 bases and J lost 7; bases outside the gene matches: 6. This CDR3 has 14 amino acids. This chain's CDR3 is CASSYRTGIEKLFF. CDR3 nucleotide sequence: TGTGCCAGCAGCTACCGGACAGGGATTGAAAAACTGTTTTTT.

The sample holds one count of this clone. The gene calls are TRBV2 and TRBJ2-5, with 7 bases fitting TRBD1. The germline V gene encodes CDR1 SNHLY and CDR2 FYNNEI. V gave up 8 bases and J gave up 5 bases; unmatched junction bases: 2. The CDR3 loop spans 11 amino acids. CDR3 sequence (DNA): TGTGCCAGCCCGGACAGGGAGACCCAGTACTTC. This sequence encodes CASPDRETQYF. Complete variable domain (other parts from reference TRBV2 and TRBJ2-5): EPEVTQTPSHQVTQMGQEVILRCVPISNHLYFYWYRQILGQKVEFLVSFYNNEISEKSEIFDDQFSVERPDGSNFTLKIRSTKLEDSAMYFCASPDRETQYFGPGTRLLVL.

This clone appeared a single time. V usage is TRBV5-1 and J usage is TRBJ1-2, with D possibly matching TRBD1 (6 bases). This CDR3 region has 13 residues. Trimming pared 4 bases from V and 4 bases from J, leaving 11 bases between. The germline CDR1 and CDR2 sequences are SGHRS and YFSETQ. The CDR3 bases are TGCGCCAGCAGCCCTAGGGACACCTATGGCTACACCTTC. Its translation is CASSPRDTYGYTF.

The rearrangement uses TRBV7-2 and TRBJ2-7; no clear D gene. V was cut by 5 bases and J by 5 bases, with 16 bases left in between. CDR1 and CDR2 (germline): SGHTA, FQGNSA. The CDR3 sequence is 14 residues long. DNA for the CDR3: TGTGCCAGCAGCGCCCGGAGTTCGGGCAACGAGCAGTACTTC. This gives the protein CASSARSSGNEQYF. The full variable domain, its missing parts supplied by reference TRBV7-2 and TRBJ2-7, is GAGVSQSPSNKVTEKGKDVELRCDPISGHTALYWYRQSLGQGLEFLIYFQGNSAPDKSGLPSDRFSAERTGGSVSTLTIQRTQQEDSAVYLCASSARSSGNEQYFGPGTRLTVT.

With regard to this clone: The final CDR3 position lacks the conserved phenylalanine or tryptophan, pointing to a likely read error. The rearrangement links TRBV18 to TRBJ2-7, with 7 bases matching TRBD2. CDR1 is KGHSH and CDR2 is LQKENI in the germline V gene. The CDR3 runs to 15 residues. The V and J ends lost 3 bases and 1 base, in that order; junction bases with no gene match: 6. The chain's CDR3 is CASSPRTSRSYEQYS. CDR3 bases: TGTGCCAGCTCACCCCGGACTAGTCGATCCTACGAGCAGTACTCC.

The chain's CDR3 is CASSRGGRQEKLFF. The CDR3 coding sequence is TGTGCCAGCAGCCGGGGAGGTCGGCAGGAAAAACTGTTTTTT. The chain joins TRBV5-8 to TRBJ1-4; D unclear. The germline V gene has CDR1 SGHTS and CDR2 YDEGEE. V was cut by 4 bases and J by 8 bases, with 15 bases left in between. The CDR3 has 14 residues.

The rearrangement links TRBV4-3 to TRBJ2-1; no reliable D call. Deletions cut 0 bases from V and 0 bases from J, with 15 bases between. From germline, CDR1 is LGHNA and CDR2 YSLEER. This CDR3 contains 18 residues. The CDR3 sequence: CASSQEADFPSSYNEQFF. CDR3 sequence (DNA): TGCGCCAGCAGCCAAGAGGCAGACTTCCCAAGCTCCTACAATGAGCAGTTCTTC.

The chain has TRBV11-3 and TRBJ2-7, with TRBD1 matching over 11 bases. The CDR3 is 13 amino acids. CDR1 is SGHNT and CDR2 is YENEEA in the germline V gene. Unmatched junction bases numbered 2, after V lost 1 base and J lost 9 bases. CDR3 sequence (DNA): TGTGCCAGCAGCTTAGGGACAGGGGGCGTGCAGTACTTC. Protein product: CASSLGTGGVQYF.

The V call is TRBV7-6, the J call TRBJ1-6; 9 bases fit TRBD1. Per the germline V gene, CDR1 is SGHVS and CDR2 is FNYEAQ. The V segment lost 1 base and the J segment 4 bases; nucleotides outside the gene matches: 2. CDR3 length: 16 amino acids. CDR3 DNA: TGTGCCAGCAGCTTAGGGACAGGGGAGTATAATTCACCCCTCCACTTT. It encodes CASSLGTGEYNSPLHF.

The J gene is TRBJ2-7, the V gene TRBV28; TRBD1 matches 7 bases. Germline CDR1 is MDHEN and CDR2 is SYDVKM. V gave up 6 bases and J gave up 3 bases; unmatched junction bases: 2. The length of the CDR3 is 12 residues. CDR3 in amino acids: CASRRDSYEQYF. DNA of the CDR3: TGTGCCAGCAGACGGGACAGCTACGAGCAGTACTTC.

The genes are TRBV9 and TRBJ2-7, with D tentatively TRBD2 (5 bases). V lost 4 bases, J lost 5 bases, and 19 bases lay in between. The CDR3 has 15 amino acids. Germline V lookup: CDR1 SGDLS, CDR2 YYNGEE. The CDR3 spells CASSPVGSSGNEQYF. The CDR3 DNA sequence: TGTGCCAGCAGCCCCGTTGGGAGCAGCGGCAACGAGCAGTACTTC. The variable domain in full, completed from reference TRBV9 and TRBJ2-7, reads DSGVTQTPKHLITATGQRVTLRCSPRSGDLSVYWYQQSLDQGLQFLIQYYNGEERAKGNILERFSAQQFPDLHSELNLSSLELGDSALYFCASSPVGSSGNEQYFGPGTRLTVT.

The CDR3 spells CASSTSGTWTGGEQFF. The DNA of the CDR3 is TGTGCCAGCTCAACCTCCGGGACTTGGACTGGGGGTGAGCAGTTCTTC. The V and J genes are TRBV18 and TRBJ2-1; D possibly corresponds to TRBD2 (6 bases). This CDR3 comprises 16 residues. Germline CDR1 reads KGHSH; CDR2 reads LQKENI. V dropped 5 bases and J dropped 9 bases, with 23 bases sitting between them.

The CDR3 spells CAFSEQGTNTEAFF. CDR3 in DNA: TGTGCCTTCTCGGAACAGGGAACGAACACTGAAGCTTTCTTT. This sequence joins TRBV7-9 and TRBJ1-1, with a weak D call TRBD1 (6 bases). The CDR3 runs 14 residues. Germline V lookup: CDR1 SEHNR, CDR2 FQNEAQ (reference sequence). V was shortened by 11 bases and J by 1 base, with 17 bases between the two germline ends.